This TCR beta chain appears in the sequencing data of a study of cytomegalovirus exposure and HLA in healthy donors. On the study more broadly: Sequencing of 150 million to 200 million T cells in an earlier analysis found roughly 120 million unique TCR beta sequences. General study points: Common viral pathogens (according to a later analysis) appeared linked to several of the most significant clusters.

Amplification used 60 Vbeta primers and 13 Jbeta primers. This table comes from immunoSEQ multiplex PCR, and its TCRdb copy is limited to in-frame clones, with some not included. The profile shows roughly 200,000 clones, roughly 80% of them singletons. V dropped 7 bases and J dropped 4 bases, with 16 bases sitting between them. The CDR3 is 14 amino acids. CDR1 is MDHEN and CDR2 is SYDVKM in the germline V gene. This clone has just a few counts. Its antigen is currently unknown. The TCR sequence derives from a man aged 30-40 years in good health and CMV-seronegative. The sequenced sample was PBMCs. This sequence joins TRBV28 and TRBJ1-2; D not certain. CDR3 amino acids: CASNAFPSTYGYTF. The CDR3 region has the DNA TGTGCCAGCAACGCTTTTCCCTCTACCTATGGCTACACCTTC.